This T cell receptor (beta chain) was sequenced in a study of T cells in localized non-small cell lung cancer. Broader study findings: Uninvolved adjacent lung showed peak T cell clonality, exceeding tumor. Sequencing involved a lone tumor region, leaving heterogeneity possible. Density of T cells in blood, when higher, went with longer overall survival.

Comment on this clone: The antigen remains undetermined.

Germline V gives CDR1 LNHDA, CDR2 SQIVND (reference sequence). V was trimmed by 5 bases and J by 5 bases, leaving 5 bases between them. This CDR3 spans 11 amino acids. Clones were sequenced by immunoSEQ multiplex PCR, and TCRdb holds only the in-frame ones, with some missing. Here the sample spans 50,000 to 75,000 clones, roughly 90% being singletons. The gene calls are TRBV19 and TRBJ2-3; D remains unclear. The specimen was peripheral blood, collected before any cancer treatment. The origin of this receptor is a man aged 35 to 70 with stage I squamous cell lung carcinoma. The CDR3: CASSLGDTQYF. The CDR3 nucleotides read TGTGCCAGTAGTCTGGGAGATACGCAGTATTTT.